The 7 T cell receptor beta chains given below trace back to one sample, sequenced in a study of CD4+ T cells in melanoma. Here immunoSEQ multiplex PCR was the method, and the copy in TCRdb shows in-frame clones only, minus some. The sample has more than 110,000 clones, about nine tenths seen once. The origin of the receptors is a human donor with melanoma.

The chain employs TRBV6-6 and TRBJ2-3; unclear D gene. The germline V gene has CDR1 MNHNY and CDR2 SVGAGI (reference sequence). The CDR3 contains 12 residues. V gave up 0 bases and J gave up 6 bases, with 4 bases separating them. The DNA of the CDR3 is TGTGCCAGCAGTTACTCTTCGGATACGCAGTATTTT. This gives the protein CASSYSSDTQYF.

The chain is built from TRBV9 and TRBJ2-5, with D perhaps given as TRBD1 or TRBD2 (5 bases each). CDR3 length equals 14 residues. With 4 bases removed from V and 4 bases from J, the gap between germline ends came to 14 bases. Germline CDR1 reads SGDLS; CDR2 reads YYNGEE. CDR3 DNA sequence: TGTGCCAGCAGCACCCCAGGGAGTAGAGAGACCCAGTACTTC. As protein: CASSTPGSRETQYF. The entire variable domain, with the rest obtained from reference TRBV9 and TRBJ2-5, is as follows: DSGVTQTPKHLITATGQRVTLRCSPRSGDLSVYWYQQSLDQGLQFLIQYYNGEERAKGNILERFSAQQFPDLHSELNLSSLELGDSALYFCASSTPGSRETQYFGPGTRLLVL.

The gene calls are TRBV4-1 and TRBJ1-3, with a tentative D call TRBD1 (5 bases). The V gene lost 2 bases and the J gene lost 4 bases, with 12 bases spanning the gap. The germline V gene has CDR1 MGHRA and CDR2 YSYEKL. The CDR3 has 15 amino acids. CDR3 DNA: TGCGCCAGCAGCCAAACTGGGACCAAAGGAAACACCATATATTTT. It codes for CASSQTGTKGNTIYF.

V and J are TRBV15 and TRBJ1-5; tentatively, D is TRBD1 (6 bases). Germline CDR1 and CDR2: LNHNV and YYDKDF (reference sequence). There are 18 residues in the CDR3. V was clipped by 1 base and J by 0 bases, with 16 bases between them. DNA of the CDR3: TGTGCCACCAGCAGAGGTGGGGGCCGAGGGATTAGCAATCAGCCCCAGCATTTT. Translated: CATSRGGGRGISNQPQHF.

The gene calls are TRBV7-9 and TRBJ2-2; 8 bases fit TRBD2. Germline V lookup: CDR1 SEHNR, CDR2 FQNEAQ (reference sequence). Trimming cost V 8 bases and J 1 base; bases outside gene matches: 6. This CDR3 is built from 15 residues. CDR3 in amino acids: CASGHREGNTGELFF. The CDR3, as DNA: TGTGCCAGCGGACACCGGGAGGGGAACACCGGGGAGCTGTTTTTT.

The J gene is TRBJ2-7, the V gene TRBV15; the D gene is possibly TRBD2 (6 bases). The CDR3 covers 16 residues. Trimming left V 5 bases short and J 1 base short, with 18 bases between. Germline CDR1 LNHNV, CDR2 YYDKDF (reference sequence). Here the CDR3 reads CATSSRETGTSYEQYF. The CDR3 bases are TGTGCCACCAGCTCCCGGGAGACCGGGACTTCCTACGAGCAGTACTTC.

This clone came up once. V is TRBV11-2 and J is TRBJ1-6; maybe TRBD1 (6 bases). Deletions cut 5 bases from V and 0 bases from J, with 11 bases between. From germline, CDR1 is SGHAT and CDR2 FQNNGV. The length of the CDR3 is 16 residues. The CDR3 spells CASSPRTDSYNSPLHF. For the CDR3, the DNA is TGTGCCAGCAGCCCCCGGACAGACTCCTATAATTCACCCCTCCACTTT.